Listed here is a single T cell receptor (beta chain). Its antigen is unknown. These data belong to a study of blood T cells in healthy people across ages. Findings and limits, study-wide: Leaving the PBMCs unsorted stopped any conclusive comparison of naive versus antigen-experienced cells. Estimates drawn from one million T cells were deemed to understate diversity.

Germline V lookup: CDR1 MNHNS, CDR2 SASEGT. CDR3 length: 14 amino acids. The V gene lost 8 bases and the J gene lost 7 bases, with 20 bases spanning the gap. Caucasian individuals from Russia who were healthy and aged 6 to 90 acted as donors. Total RNA extracted from each sample amounted to at least 5.5 micrograms. Then a second PCR, running about 6 to 11 cycles, was carried out with a sample-barcoded 5' primer and a J-beta primer mix. Via MiXCR, TCRdb re-called the 5' RACE reads, giving one row per CDR3 protein. The repertoire includes more than 1 million distinct CDR3 sequences, around 45% of them detected once, and about 19% sits in the top ten.

The chain employs TRBV6-1 and TRBJ2-5; perhaps TRBD2 as D (5 bases). The TCR originated in a woman between 55 and 75 years old in good health. Material for sequencing was blood. The CDR3 is CASAPDWVGGTQYF. In DNA, the CDR3 is TGTGCCAGCGCCCCGGACTGGGTGGGCGGGACCCAGTACTTC.